The next 27 T cell receptor beta chains were all read from a single sample in a study of technical replicates of blood from several donors. Using immunoSEQ multiplex PCR, the repertoire was profiled, and TCRdb retains in-frame clones only, with some absent. The sample lists over 50,000 clones, approximately 89% occurring once. The material sequenced was PBMCs. The receptors here all came from a human donor in good health. Some clones in this sample may be carry-over from other donors' samples.

This chain links TRBV7-3 with TRBJ1-2; TRBD1 agrees at 9 bases. Germline loops: CDR1 SGHTA, CDR2 FQGTGA. The CDR3 spans 14 residues. The trim removed 5 bases at V and 7 bases at J, leaving 8 bases unmatched. CDR3 loop: CASSPNTGGAGYTF. As DNA, the CDR3 is TGTGCCAGCAGCCCAAATACAGGGGGCGCTGGCTACACCTTC.

The rearrangement uses TRBV5-1 and TRBJ2-3; TRBD1 matches at 9 bases. Germline V gene sequence: CDR1 SGHRS, CDR2 YFSETQ. This CDR3 contains 16 residues. The V and J ends lost 3 bases and 8 bases, in that order; junction bases with no gene match: 13. The CDR3 loop is CASSSGTGNKEGTQYF. The CDR3, as DNA: TGCGCCAGCAGCTCCGGGACAGGGAATAAGGAGGGTACGCAGTATTTT.

This rearrangement joins TRBV28 to TRBJ1-5; D is ambiguous. Trimming left V 4 bases short and J 4 bases short, with 5 bases between. This CDR3 has 12 amino acids. Germline V gene sequence: CDR1 MDHEN, CDR2 SYDVKM. The CDR3 coding sequence is TGTGCCAGCAGTTCGGGTAATCAGCCCCAGCATTTT. Translation gives CASSSGNQPQHF.

The CDR3 DNA reads TGTGCCAGCAGCTCCCCGGACAGGGTCATTGGAAATGAAAAACTGTTTTTT. Its translation is CASSSPDRVIGNEKLFF. The V gene is TRBV2, the J gene TRBJ1-4, with 8 bases lining up with TRBD1. V was pared by 6 bases and J by 5 bases, with 14 bases of the junction left unmatched. The germline V gene encodes CDR1 SNHLY and CDR2 FYNNEI. The CDR3 is made up of 17 amino acids.

The chain recombines TRBV6-5 with TRBJ2-1; 7 bases are a match to TRBD2. The germline CDR1 and CDR2 sequences are MNHEY and SVGAGI. The junction had 6 bases not matched to a gene; V was cut back by 5 bases and J by 5 bases. This CDR3 has 14 amino acids. CDR3 bases: TGTGCCAGCAGTCGGGGACGGGAGGACAATGAGCAGTTCTTC. It specifies CASSRGREDNEQFF.

This clone turned up a few times. V is TRBV25-1 and J is TRBJ2-1, with 10 bases matching TRBD2. In germline, CDR1 is MGHDK, CDR2 SYGVNS. V lost 0 bases and J lost 2; bases outside the gene matches: 7. This CDR3 is 18 amino acids long. CDR3 protein: CASSEYSASGSPYNEQFF. As DNA, the CDR3 is TGTGCCAGCAGTGAATATAGCGCTAGCGGGAGTCCCTACAATGAGCAGTTCTTC.

The chain combines TRBV14 with TRBJ2-7; D unclear. V was cut by 1 base and J by 4 bases, with 8 bases left in between. CDR1 SGHDN and CDR2 FVKESK come from the germline V gene. The CDR3 consists of 13 residues. The CDR3 DNA reads TGTGCCAGCAGCCAAGTCTTCGGGTACGAGCAGTACTTC. Translation: CASSQVFGYEQYF. Together with reference TRBV14 and TRBJ2-7, the CDR3 gives the full variable domain: EAGVTQFPSHSVIEKGQTVTLRCDPISGHDNLYWYRRVMGKEIKFLLHFVKESKQDESGMPNNRFLAERTGGTYSTLKVQPAELEDSGVYFCASSQVFGYEQYFGPGTRLTVT.

The rearrangement uses TRBV10-3 and TRBJ2-7; D ambiguous. The CDR3 runs 11 residues. V was trimmed by 8 bases and J by 3 bases, leaving 8 bases between them. Germline values: CDR1 ENHRY, CDR2 SYGVKD. CDR3 DNA: TGTGCCATCGGGCCAGTCTACGAGCAGTACTTC. Its translation is CAIGPVYEQYF.

The gene calls are TRBV6-5 and TRBJ1-1, with a possible D match to TRBD1 (5 bases). The CDR3 has 15 residues. Germline-derived CDR1 and CDR2 are MNHEY and SVGAGI. Trimming took 6 bases from V and 0 from J, leaving 14 bases between them. The CDR3 sequence is CASRPPGGLNTEAFF. CDR3 DNA: TGTGCCAGCAGACCCCCGGGGGGATTGAACACTGAAGCTTTCTTT.

The V gene is TRBV7-3, the J gene TRBJ1-6; D gene uncertain. Germline loops: CDR1 SGHTA, CDR2 FQGTGA. V was clipped by 5 bases and J by 5 bases, with 10 bases between them. CDR3 size: 14 residues. CDR3 DNA: TGTGCCAGCAGCCCAGGCCCAAATAATTCACCCCTCCACTTT. This encodes CASSPGPNNSPLHF.

The chain links TRBV18 to TRBJ2-5; D is perhaps TRBD1 (6 bases). The CDR3 loop spans 14 amino acids. V lost 3 bases to trimming and J lost 5 bases, with 13 bases between them. Germline-derived CDR1 and CDR2 are KGHSH and LQKENI. The DNA of the CDR3 is TGTGCCAGCTCACCCCAACAGGGTACGGAGACCCAGTACTTC. Its protein product is CASSPQQGTETQYF.

The CDR3 here is CAISPGTGFQETQYF. Written as DNA, the CDR3 is TGTGCCATCAGCCCCGGGACAGGGTTTCAAGAGACCCAGTACTTC. The chain is built from TRBV10-3 and TRBJ2-5, with TRBD1 identical over 9 bases. Germline V lookup: CDR1 ENHRY, CDR2 SYGVKD. The CDR3 contains 15 residues. Trimming took 6 bases from V and 2 from J; bases not matched to a gene: 7.

This clone was found once. The V gene is TRBV5-8, the J gene TRBJ1-5, with TRBD1 as a possible D gene (6 bases). Between the trimmed V and J ends, which lost 3 bases and 0 bases, there was a span of 13 bases. The germline V gene encodes CDR1 SGHTS and CDR2 YDEGEE. The CDR3 has 16 residues. The CDR3 spells CASSSGTLHSNQPQHF. Written as DNA, the CDR3 is TGTGCCAGCAGCTCCGGGACACTCCATAGCAATCAGCCCCAGCATTTT. Full variable domain (remainder filled in from reference TRBV5-8 and TRBJ1-5): EAGVTQSPTHLIKTRGQQATLRCSPISGHTSVYWYQQALGLGLQFLLWYDEGEERNRGNFPPRFSGRQFPNYSSELNVNALELEDSALYLCASSSGTLHSNQPQHFGDGTRLSIL.

The chain has TRBV30 and TRBJ2-3, with D perhaps matching TRBD2 (5 bases). CDR1 is GTSNPN and CDR2 is SVGIG in the germline V gene (reference sequence). The CDR3 runs 14 residues. V was trimmed by 3 bases and J by 8 bases, leaving 18 bases between them. CDR3 amino acids: CAWRVATGGGTQYF. CDR3 bases: TGTGCCTGGAGGGTCGCCACCGGTGGAGGTACGCAGTATTTT.

The gene calls are TRBV5-3 and TRBJ1-6, with D possibly matching TRBD1 (6 bases). TRBV5-3 counts as an open reading frame of uncertain function. Trimming pared 9 bases from V and 3 bases from J, leaving 13 bases between. CDR3 length: 14 amino acids. The CDR3 spells CAKRTVFYNSPLHF. CDR3 bases: TGTGCCAAAAGGACAGTTTTCTATAATTCACCCCTCCACTTT.

Only a few counts were recorded for this clone. The V call is TRBV5-4, the J call TRBJ2-7, with D tentatively TRBD2 (6 bases). The CDR3 loop spans 14 amino acids. V lost 3 bases, J lost 7 bases, and 17 bases lay in between. Germline CDR1 reads SGHNT; CDR2 reads YYREEE (reference sequence). CDR3 sequence: CASSSGAATREQYF. In DNA, the CDR3 is TGTGCCAGCAGCTCGGGAGCGGCGACTAGGGAGCAGTACTTC.

The chain has TRBV27 and TRBJ2-4, with a weak D call TRBD1 (5 bases). CDR1 and CDR2 from the germline V gene are MNHEY and SMNVEV (reference sequence). This CDR3 spans 16 amino acids. V was clipped by 8 bases and J by 0 bases, with 17 bases between them. The CDR3 nucleotides read TGTGCCAGCGCCCTGGTAGGGGCGCTAGCCAAAAACATTCAGTACTTC. Encoded protein: CASALVGALAKNIQYF.

This clone was observed once. The CDR3 sequence: CASSLAGGSYEQYF. The CDR3 region has the DNA TGCGCCAGCAGCTTAGCGGGGGGCTCCTACGAGCAGTACTTC. The rearrangement links TRBV5-1 to TRBJ2-7; 9 nucleotides line up with TRBD2. Germline values: CDR1 SGHRS, CDR2 YFSETQ. This CDR3 is built from 14 residues. V trimming: 2 bases; J trimming: 0 bases; junction bases outside the gene matches: 0.

J is TRBJ2-3 and V is TRBV7-9, with 7 bases that match TRBD2. Per germline, CDR1 SEHNR and CDR2 FQNEAQ (reference sequence). The CDR3 sequence is 14 residues long. The V gene end was trimmed by 5 bases and the J gene end by 4 bases; junction bases not matched to a gene: 6. The CDR3 spells CASSGVGRADTQYF. In DNA form, the CDR3 reads TGTGCCAGCAGCGGAGTTGGGAGGGCAGATACGCAGTATTTT.

The genes are TRBV5-6 and TRBJ1-2; TRBD1 aligns across 8 bases. Germline assignment: CDR1 SGHDT and CDR2 YYEEEE. CDR3 size: 14 residues. V gave up 4 bases and J gave up 4 bases; unmatched junction bases: 6. CDR3 in DNA: TGTGCCAGCAGCCCCGGACAGGGAACCTATGGCTACACCTTC. Translated, it gives CASSPGQGTYGYTF.

The V and J genes are TRBV11-1 and TRBJ2-5; tentative D call: TRBD1 (5 bases). Germline-derived CDR1 and CDR2 are SGHAT and FQDESV (reference sequence). V gave up 5 bases and J gave up 2 bases, with 15 bases separating them. This CDR3 is built from 15 residues. The CDR3 nucleotides read TGTGCCAGCAGCCCCGACTGGGGCGGACAAGAGACCCAGTACTTC. As protein: CASSPDWGGQETQYF.

This clone was seen a single time. The V call is TRBV7-3, the J call TRBJ2-5; D possibly corresponds to TRBD2 (5 bases). Between the trimmed V and J ends, which lost 2 bases and 5 bases, there was a span of 12 bases. CDR1 is SGHTA, CDR2 FQGTGA, per germline. This CDR3 spans 14 amino acids. The CDR3 bases are TGTGCCAGCAGCTTAGAGGGCCGGCCGGAGACCCAGTACTTC. As protein: CASSLEGRPETQYF.

The chain has TRBV5-5 and TRBJ2-7; TRBD2 is a possible D gene (6 bases). The CDR3 is 13 amino acids. CDR1 is SGHKS and CDR2 is YYEKEE in the germline V gene (reference sequence). Trimming stripped 2 bases from V and 4 bases from J, with 10 bases between. The CDR3 region is CASSFRGTYEQYF. The CDR3 DNA reads as TGTGCCAGCAGCTTCCGAGGGACTTACGAGCAGTACTTC.

The rearrangement links TRBV10-3 to TRBJ2-2, with 7 positions matching TRBD2. Unmatched junction bases numbered 11, after V lost 8 bases and J lost 2 bases. Germline lookup yields CDR1 ENHRY and CDR2 SYGVKD. The CDR3 runs to 16 residues. The CDR3 region is CAISQVASGNTGELFF. In DNA form, the CDR3 reads TGTGCCATCTCCCAAGTGGCTAGCGGAAACACCGGGGAGCTGTTTTTT.

This chain connects TRBV19 to TRBJ2-3; weak D call: TRBD2 (6 bases). Germline loops: CDR1 LNHDA, CDR2 SQIVND (reference sequence). This CDR3 contains 15 residues. Trimming stripped 1 base from V and 5 bases from J, with 13 bases between. The CDR3 loop is CASSIVPGAKDTQYF. The CDR3 DNA reads as TGTGCCAGTAGTATAGTTCCGGGAGCTAAAGATACGCAGTATTTT.

The chain links TRBV19 to TRBJ2-7, with 7 nucleotides matching TRBD2. Per the germline V gene, CDR1 is LNHDA and CDR2 is SQIVND (reference sequence). The CDR3 is 15 amino acids. V dropped 5 bases and J dropped 5; count of bases not matched to a gene: 12. This CDR3 is CASSLGLRGTDEQYF. CDR3 DNA sequence: TGTGCCAGTAGTCTGGGACTACGGGGTACGGACGAGCAGTACTTC.

This clone occurred a few times. The rearrangement uses TRBV5-1 and TRBJ1-1, with a tentative D call TRBD1 (6 bases). The germline V gene encodes CDR1 SGHRS and CDR2 YFSETQ. Trimming took 6 bases from V and 8 from J, leaving 26 bases between them. The CDR3 is 16 residues long. CDR3 sequence: CASTLGAVTRAGEAFF. DNA of the CDR3: TGCGCCAGCACCCTGGGGGCCGTGACGAGGGCCGGGGAAGCTTTCTTT.